Presented here are 30 T cell receptor beta chains from one specimen sequenced in a study of blood T cells in healthy people across ages. Alongside a J-beta primer mix, a sample-barcoded 5' primer served in a second PCR lasting 7 to 11 cycles. One entry per CDR3 protein, called by TCRdb with MiXCR from the 5' RACE reads. Of about 1.4 million distinct CDR3 sequences listed, approximately 59% were seen once; the top ten hold over 5.5%. The sample comprised blood. These receptors all stem from a man aged 18 to 29 in good health.

J is TRBJ1-2 and V is TRBV20-1, with D uncertain. There are 13 residues in the CDR3. Trimming took off 6 bases at V and 0 bases at J, with 11 bases between the two ends. The V gene's germline CDR1 is DFQATT and CDR2 SNEGSKA (reference sequence). The CDR3 loop is CSATYRANYGYTF. CDR3 DNA: TGCAGTGCGACTTACCGGGCTAACTATGGCTACACCTTC.

The V call is TRBV29-1, the J call TRBJ2-1, with D uncertain. With 1 base removed from V and 7 bases from J, the gap between germline ends came to 11 bases. CDR1 and CDR2 from the germline V gene are SQVTM and ANQGSEA. The CDR3 has 13 residues. CDR3 sequence: CSVEGDGVNEQFF. The CDR3 bases are TGCAGCGTTGAAGGTGACGGTGTGAATGAGCAGTTCTTC.

This clonotype was counted between two and nine times. The chain joins TRBV2 to TRBJ2-3; TRBD2 aligns across 10 bases. The CDR3 totals 16 residues. Per germline, CDR1 SNHLY and CDR2 FYNNEI. Trimming cost V 7 bases and J 0 bases; bases outside gene matches: 7. DNA of the CDR3: TGTGCCAGCAAAGAAATAGCGGGGGGAAGCACAGATACGCAGTATTTT. It yields the protein CASKEIAGGSTDTQYF.

This clonotype was counted at least ten times. The gene calls are TRBV12-3 or TRBV12-4 and TRBJ1-1, with 8 bases aligning to TRBD1. The CDR3 covers 14 residues. V lost 6 bases to trimming and J lost 5 bases; unmatched junction nucleotides: 8. The CDR3 loop reads CASRPGGAGTEAFF. As DNA, the CDR3 is TGTGCCAGCAGGCCAGGGGGCGCGGGTACTGAAGCTTTCTTT.

The chain couples TRBV28 to TRBJ2-7, with 9 bases matching TRBD1. Germline V lookup: CDR1 MDHEN, CDR2 SYDVKM. The CDR3 length is 16 residues. The trim removed 5 bases at V and 7 bases at J, leaving 15 bases unmatched. This CDR3 is CASSRQGVPLRGEQYF. Written as DNA, the CDR3 is TGTGCCAGCAGTAGACAGGGGGTTCCCCTCCGAGGGGAGCAGTACTTC.

Regarding this clonotype: A read error may produce the germline difference seen at one junction end. This chain uses TRBV3-1 with TRBJ2-7; unclear D gene. This CDR3 contains 15 residues. Germline V CDR1 and CDR2: LGHDT, YNNKEL (reference sequence). CDR3 region: CASSQDTAPVYEQYF. The CDR3 coding sequence is TGTGCCAGCAGTCAAGATACGGCGCCCGTCTACGAGCAGTACTTC.

This sequence joins TRBV29-1 and TRBJ1-2, with TRBD1 as a possible D gene (5 bases). Looked up from germline, CDR1 is SQVTM and CDR2 is ANQGSEA. This CDR3 has 20 residues. V lost 3 bases and J 2 bases, leaving 31 bases between the germline ends. The chain's CDR3 is CSVEEGRRGSSTRPNYGYTF. CDR3 nucleotides: TGCAGCGTTGAGGAGGGGCGGCGGGGGAGCTCCACCCGTCCAAACTATGGCTACACCTTC.

The gene calls are TRBV20-1 and TRBJ2-1, with unresolved D. This CDR3 spans 14 amino acids. V shed 0 bases and J shed 6 bases, with 12 bases lying between them. Germline CDR1 is DFQATT and CDR2 is SNEGSKA (reference sequence). CDR3 bases: TGCAGTGCTAGAGATTGGGTAGCCGGCAATGAGCAGTTCTTC. This gives the protein CSARDWVAGNEQFF.

This clonotype was recorded only once. The gene calls are TRBV20-1 and TRBJ1-3; D uncertain. The CDR3 runs 16 residues. The V end was cut by 2 bases, the J end by 0 bases, with 14 bases between. Germline CDR1 is DFQATT and CDR2 is SNEGSKA (reference sequence). In DNA, the CDR3 is TGCAGTGCTAGAAAGAGGTCAGAGATCTCTGGAAACACCATATATTTT. It encodes CSARKRSEISGNTIYF.

The chain couples TRBV5-1 to TRBJ1-1; 7 bases fit TRBD1. The CDR3 is 15 amino acids. Germline trimming cut 4 bases from V and 4 bases from J; bases unmatched to any gene: 10. The germline V gene has CDR1 SGHRS and CDR2 YFSETQ. The CDR3 sequence: CASSLANRGLTEAFF. CDR3 sequence (DNA): TGCGCCAGCAGCCTGGCAAACAGGGGCCTCACTGAAGCTTTCTTT. The entire variable domain, with the rest obtained from reference TRBV5-1 and TRBJ1-1, is as follows: KAGVTQTPRYLIKTRGQQVTLSCSPISGHRSVSWYQQTPGQGLQFLFEYFSETQRNKGNFPGRFSGRQFSNSRSEMNVSTLELGDSALYLCASSLANRGLTEAFFGQGTRLTVV.

The chain combines TRBV20-1 with TRBJ2-6; 8 nucleotides agree with TRBD1. V shed 6 bases, J shed 1 base, and the junction held 14 bases outside the gene matches. Germline V gene sequence: CDR1 DFQATT, CDR2 SNEGSKA (reference sequence). The CDR3 totals 18 residues. CDR3 DNA: TGCAGTGCCAACAGGGGGGAACGACTAATTTCTGGGGCCAACGTCCTGACTTTC. Protein product: CSANRGERLISGANVLTF.

This rearrangement joins TRBV6-5 to TRBJ2-3; D might be TRBD2 (5 bases). The CDR3 length is 12 residues. Germline V gene data show CDR1 as MNHEY and CDR2 as SVGAGI. The V gene lost 2 bases and the J gene lost 10 bases, with 10 bases spanning the gap. The CDR3 is CASSYDRRAQYF. The DNA of the CDR3 is TGTGCCAGCAGTTACGACCGGCGGGCGCAGTATTTT.

This clonotype has just a few counts. The chain couples TRBV6-6 to TRBJ1-6, with 8 positions matching TRBD1. The germline V gene encodes CDR1 MNHNY and CDR2 SVGAGI (reference sequence). The V and J ends lost 7 bases and 8 bases, in that order; junction bases with no gene match: 10. The CDR3 consists of 15 residues. CDR3 region: CASTKDRVGDSPLHF. DNA for the CDR3: TGTGCCAGCACCAAGGACAGGGTAGGGGATTCACCCCTCCACTTT.

This chain joins TRBV15 and TRBJ2-1; 8 bases fit TRBD2. J was trimmed by 6 bases and V by 0 bases; bases with no gene match: 7. This CDR3 spans 16 amino acids. CDR1 is LNHNV and CDR2 is YYDKDF in the germline V gene (reference sequence). CDR3: CATSREAASGLNEQFF. The DNA for the CDR3 is TGTGCCACCAGCAGAGAGGCGGCTAGCGGGCTCAATGAGCAGTTCTTC.

A few counts support this clonotype. The genes are TRBV29-1 and TRBJ2-3; no reliable D call. The V gene's germline CDR1 is SQVTM and CDR2 ANQGSEA. The CDR3 totals 12 residues. V shed 4 bases and J shed 2 bases, with 7 bases lying between them. CDR3 sequence reads: CSVVGATDTQYF. The CDR3 coding sequence is TGCAGCGTTGTAGGAGCCACAGATACGCAGTATTTT.

The chain combines TRBV7-9 with TRBJ2-7, with 7 bases identical to TRBD1. V dropped 3 bases and J dropped 5; count of bases not matched to a gene: 10. The CDR3 is made up of 15 amino acids. The germline V gene encodes CDR1 SEHNR and CDR2 FQNEAQ (reference sequence). CDR3 sequence (DNA): TGTGCCAGCAGCTTGGGACAGCTACCGCTCGACGAGCAGTACTTC. It encodes CASSLGQLPLDEQYF.

To note about this clonotype: The junction departs from the called germline gene at one end, perhaps through a read error. The V and J genes are TRBV4-2 and TRBJ1-4; tentative D call: TRBD1 (5 bases). The CDR3 spans 15 residues. Germline CDR1 and CDR2: LGHNA and YNFKEQ. The chain's CDR3 is CAGSRLTVTNEKLFF. The CDR3, as DNA: TGTGCCGGCAGCCGCTTGACAGTGACTAATGAAAAACTGTTTTTT.

The chain recombines TRBV4-3 with TRBJ1-5; D may be TRBD1 (5 bases). The CDR3 is made up of 14 amino acids. V lost 0 bases, J lost 5 bases, and 8 bases lay in between. The germline CDR1 and CDR2 sequences are LGHNA and YSLEER. The CDR3 region has the DNA TGCGCCAGCAGCCAAGATCTAGGGGATCAGCCCCAGCATTTT. Translated: CASSQDLGDQPQHF.

This clonotype has only a few counts. The CDR3 protein is CASSYVRQGVGEQFF. The CDR3 DNA reads as TGTGCCAGCAGTTATGTTAGACAGGGGGTAGGTGAGCAGTTCTTC. The J gene is TRBJ2-1, the V gene TRBV6-5; TRBD1 agrees at 9 bases. The CDR3 extends over 15 amino acids. CDR1 is MNHEY, CDR2 SVGAGI, per germline. Unmatched junction bases numbered 9, after V lost 3 bases and J lost 9 bases.

This clonotype was observed a handful of times. The CDR3 reads CASSYAPNYEQYF. CDR3 bases: TGTGCCAGCAGTTACGCCCCTAACTACGAGCAGTACTTC. The chain combines TRBV6-6 with TRBJ2-7; D gene unclear. Germline CDR1 is MNHNY and CDR2 is SVGAGI (reference sequence). CDR3 length equals 13 residues. Trimming took 2 bases from V and 3 from J, leaving 8 bases between them.

The gene calls are TRBV4-1 and TRBJ2-1, with unresolved D. Germline CDR1 MGHRA, CDR2 YSYEKL. V lost 2 bases to trimming and J lost 0 bases, with 11 bases between them. CDR3 length equals 16 residues. The CDR3 DNA reads as TGCGCCAGCAGCCAACCCACAGTTAACTCCTACAATGAGCAGTTCTTC. It yields the protein CASSQPTVNSYNEQFF.

This clonotype occurred a few times. The chain joins TRBV6-2 or TRBV6-3 to TRBJ2-4, with D unresolved. CDR3 length: 14 residues. V gave up 4 bases and J gave up 7 bases, with 14 bases separating them. In germline, CDR1 is MNHEY, CDR2 SVGEGT. CDR3 DNA sequence: TGTGCCAGCAGTTCCGGACCGGAAAGTAACATTCAGTACTTC. It yields the protein CASSSGPESNIQYF.

The chain recombines TRBV6-2 or TRBV6-3 with TRBJ2-1, with a tentative D call TRBD2 (6 bases). The CDR3 runs to 15 residues. Trimming removed 6 bases from V and 0 bases from J, with 12 bases in between. The V gene's germline CDR1 is MNHEY and CDR2 SVGEGT. The CDR3 coding sequence is TGTGCCAGCAGCCGGCGGGAAATCTCCTACAATGAGCAGTTCTTC. This translates into CASSRREISYNEQFF.

The chain uses TRBV6-5 and TRBJ2-4, with a tentative D call TRBD2 (5 bases). Trimming pared 6 bases from V and 2 bases from J, leaving 17 bases between. Germline CDR1 MNHEY, CDR2 SVGAGI. The CDR3 spans 16 residues. DNA of the CDR3: TGTGCCAGCAGACAAAGCGGTTCGACTACCAAAAACATTCAGTACTTC. It translates to CASRQSGSTTKNIQYF.

This clonotype came up a few times. Written as DNA, the CDR3 is TGCAGCGTTTTATACAGGCCGAATGAGCAGTTCTTC. Amino acids: CSVLYRPNEQFF. V and J are TRBV29-1 and TRBJ2-1; TRBD1 might be the D (5 bases). The CDR3 runs to 12 residues. Trimming took off 5 bases at V and 7 bases at J, with 12 bases between the two ends. Germline V lookup: CDR1 SQVTM, CDR2 ANQGSEA.

This clonotype appeared a few times. This chain connects TRBV7-9 to TRBJ2-1, with 7 nucleotides matching TRBD2. The CDR3 is 14 residues long. Germline CDR1 and CDR2: SEHNR and FQNEAQ (reference sequence). Trimming at V came to 3 bases and at J to 12 bases, leaving 11 bases not matched to a gene. For the CDR3, the DNA is TGTGCCAGCAGCTTTACAACTAGCGCCGACCTGCAGTTCTTC. Translated, it gives CASSFTTSADLQFF. The complete variable domain, with remaining parts taken from reference TRBV7-9 and TRBJ2-1, reads DTGVSQNPRHKITKRGQNVTFRCDPISEHNRLYWYRQTLGQGPEFLTYFQNEAQLEKSRLLSDRFSAERPKGSFSTLEIQRTEQGDSAMYLCASSFTTSADLQFFGPGTRLTVL.

The V gene is TRBV7-9, the J gene TRBJ2-1; D uncertain. CDR1 and CDR2 (germline): SEHNR, FQNEAQ (reference sequence). The V end was cut by 5 bases, the J end by 8 bases, with 10 bases between. This CDR3 region has 12 residues. In DNA, the CDR3 is TGTGCCAGCAGCCCAAAGGCGGATGAGCAGTTCTTC. Translated: CASSPKADEQFF.

The CDR3 region has the DNA TGTGCCAGCAGTTACTCACACCGAGAGACCCAGTACTTC. This sequence encodes CASSYSHRETQYF. The chain joins TRBV6-5 to TRBJ2-4; D ambiguous. The closer fit of TRBJ2-5 to the DNA end suggests the J call may be wrong. The CDR3 consists of 13 residues. Germline V lookup: CDR1 MNHEY, CDR2 SVGAGI.

This clonotype was found many times. The rearrangement joins TRBV7-9 to TRBJ1-2; D is unresolved. Trimming shortened V by 5 bases and J by 4 bases, and 8 bases separated the two germline ends. This CDR3 is built from 12 residues. Germline loops: CDR1 SEHNR, CDR2 FQNEAQ (reference sequence). For the CDR3, the DNA is TGTGCCAGCAGCCCACCGTCCTATGGCTACACCTTC. It encodes CASSPPSYGYTF.

The J gene is TRBJ2-5, the V gene TRBV6-2 or TRBV6-3; D gene ambiguous. Germline V CDR1 and CDR2: MNHEY, SVGEGT. The CDR3 length is 13 residues. The ends were cut back, 1 base at V and 5 bases at J, with 8 bases in the middle. The DNA of the CDR3 is TGTGCCAGCAGTTACTTGGCGCGGGAGACCCAGTACTTC. It encodes CASSYLARETQYF.